Below, 26 T cell receptor beta chains from the same sample are listed, as sequenced in a study of cytomegalovirus exposure and HLA in healthy donors. 13 Jbeta primers and 60 Vbeta primers were used for the PCR. Profiled with immunoSEQ multiplex PCR; TCRdb holds only in-frame clones, not every one. This repertoire shows 90,000 to 150,000 clones, around 72% found once; its top ten account for 8.2%. Sequencing was carried out using PBMCs. These TCRs come from a middle-aged woman in good health and CMV-seropositive.

V usage is TRBV7-2 and J usage is TRBJ2-3; D unclear. The germline gives CDR1 SGHTA, CDR2 FQGNSA. Between the trimmed V and J ends, which lost 2 bases and 0 bases, there was a span of 15 bases. The length of the CDR3 is 17 residues. This CDR3 is CASSLTSPLTSTDTQYF. CDR3 DNA sequence: TGTGCCAGCAGCTTAACGTCCCCCCTAACTAGCACAGATACGCAGTATTTT.

The chain is built from TRBV6-5 and TRBJ1-4; the D is unclear. Looked up from germline, CDR1 is MNHEY and CDR2 is SVGAGI. This CDR3 is built from 14 residues. V lost 0 bases to trimming and J lost 8 bases, with 10 bases between them. The CDR3 DNA is TGTGCCAGCAGTTACTCTCGCAGGAGGGAAAAACTGTTTTTT. It is translated as CASSYSRRREKLFF.

The rearrangement joins TRBV2 to TRBJ2-7, with 8 bases matching TRBD1. V dropped 7 bases and J dropped 0; count of bases not matched to a gene: 5. The CDR3 has 14 amino acids. CDR1 is SNHLY and CDR2 is FYNNEI in the germline V gene. The CDR3 region has the DNA TGTGCCAGCACCTCGGACAGGGTCTCCTACGAGCAGTACTTC. Translation gives CASTSDRVSYEQYF.

Remarks on this clone: Other DNA sequences in this sample translate to the same CDR3. In nucleotides, the CDR3 is TGTGCCAGCAGCTTGTTTAGCTCAAATCAGCCCCAGCATTTT. Translating it yields CASSLFSSNQPQHF. The chain has TRBV5-6 and TRBJ1-5; D remains ambiguous. This CDR3 comprises 14 residues. Per the germline V gene, CDR1 is SGHDT and CDR2 is YYEEEE. V was trimmed by 1 base and J by 4 bases, leaving 9 bases between them.

The sample holds a few counts of this clone. In the same sample, other DNA sequences code for this CDR3. This chain connects TRBV7-9 to TRBJ1-1, with D tentatively TRBD1 (6 bases). V lost 4 bases and J lost 2, with 8 bases in between. From germline, CDR1 is SEHNR and CDR2 FQNEAQ (reference sequence). The CDR3 consists of 13 residues. CDR3 nucleotide sequence: TGTGCCAGCAGCTCACAGGGTAACACTGAAGCTTTCTTT. It specifies CASSSQGNTEAFF.

A note on this clone: The sample carries other DNA sequences with the same CDR3. The chain combines TRBV7-2 with TRBJ1-1, with D perhaps matching TRBD1 (5 bases). Trimming pared 5 bases from V and 1 base from J, leaving 8 bases between. This CDR3 comprises 13 residues. Per germline, CDR1 SGHTA and CDR2 FQGNSA. Written as DNA, the CDR3 is TGTGCCAGCAGCCTCGACAGGAACACTGAAGCTTTCTTT. Translation gives CASSLDRNTEAFF.

In its sample, this clone was seen a few times. The genes are TRBV2 and TRBJ1-1, with D possibly being TRBD1 (5 bases). The V and J ends lost 3 bases and 3 bases respectively, with 14 bases between them. The CDR3 sequence is 15 residues long. Germline V gene lookup returns CDR1 SNHLY and CDR2 FYNNEI. The CDR3 DNA is TGTGCCAGCAGTGATCGGGGGAGCCCGTACACTGAAGCTTTCTTT. Translated: CASSDRGSPYTEAFF.

The chain recombines TRBV5-5 with TRBJ2-5; TRBD1 is a possible D gene (6 bases). Germline V gene lookup returns CDR1 SGHKS and CDR2 YYEKEE (reference sequence). Trimming took 4 bases from V and 5 from J, leaving 12 bases between them. CDR3 length: 13 amino acids. CDR3 region: CASSPGDGETQYF. The DNA for the CDR3 is TGTGCCAGCAGCCCAGGGGATGGCGAGACCCAGTACTTC.

Only a few counts were recorded for this clone. The CDR3 reads CASSPGQGKGQETQYF. The CDR3 DNA is TGTGCCAGCAGCCCCGGACAGGGGAAGGGGCAAGAGACCCAGTACTTC. The chain combines TRBV11-2 with TRBJ2-5; TRBD1 matches 9 bases. There are 16 residues in the CDR3. Trimming at V came to 5 bases and at J to 2 bases, leaving 9 bases not matched to a gene. Germline values: CDR1 SGHAT, CDR2 FQNNGV.

This clone was found a few times. This chain links TRBV18 with TRBJ2-7; 12 bases are shared with TRBD2. This CDR3 comprises 15 residues. The V segment lost 6 bases and the J segment 5 bases; nucleotides outside the gene matches: 8. CDR1 KGHSH and CDR2 LQKENI come from the germline V gene. CDR3 bases: TGTGCCAGCTCGGTAACTAGCGGGGGGCGGAACGAGCAGTACTTC. This encodes CASSVTSGGRNEQYF.

The chain carries TRBV5-4 and TRBJ1-2; 7 nucleotides align to TRBD1. The CDR3 runs to 15 residues. V was clipped by 0 bases and J by 6 bases; unmatched bases: 8. Germline V lookup: CDR1 SGHNT, CDR2 YYREEE (reference sequence). CDR3 sequence reads: CASSLEIGGMDGYTF. The CDR3 nucleotides read TGTGCCAGCAGCTTGGAGATAGGGGGCATGGATGGCTACACCTTC.

The chain joins TRBV6-5 to TRBJ1-5; D possibly corresponds to TRBD1 (6 bases). The CDR3 is made up of 14 amino acids. CDR1 and CDR2 from the germline V gene are MNHEY and SVGAGI. V lost 0 bases, J lost 5 bases, and 8 bases lay in between. The CDR3 spells CASSYSGAHQPQHF. As DNA, the CDR3 is TGTGCCAGCAGTTACTCGGGGGCTCATCAGCCCCAGCATTTT.

The chain links TRBV5-1 to TRBJ2-7; 12 bases fit TRBD2. The CDR3 is made up of 18 amino acids. Germline CDR1 SGHRS, CDR2 YFSETQ. V was pared by 3 bases and J by 7 bases, with 17 bases of the junction left unmatched. The DNA of the CDR3 is TGCGCCAGCAGCTCGACTAGCGGGGGTTACTCAACAGGGTGGGAGCAGTACTTC. Amino acids: CASSSTSGGYSTGWEQYF.

The chain links TRBV10-3 to TRBJ2-2; D is unresolved. Trimming took off 4 bases at V and 10 bases at J, with 10 bases between the two ends. The CDR3 has 12 amino acids. Germline CDR1 is ENHRY and CDR2 is SYGVKD. CDR3 sequence reads: CAISGGGAELFF. DNA for the CDR3: TGTGCCATCAGTGGCGGTGGAGCGGAGCTGTTTTTT.

The chain employs TRBV5-1 and TRBJ2-6, with D unresolved. Germline V gives CDR1 SGHRS, CDR2 YFSETQ. V dropped 1 base and J dropped 1 base, with 9 bases sitting between them. This CDR3 has 16 residues. The CDR3 region is CASSLRAVSGANVLTF. The CDR3 region has the DNA TGCGCCAGCAGCTTGCGCGCGGTTTCTGGGGCCAACGTCCTGACTTTC.

For the CDR3, the DNA is TGTGCCAGCAGTTGGACAGGGGGAGACACCATATATTTT. Translation gives CASSWTGGDTIYF. The V and J genes are TRBV2 and TRBJ1-3; 10 nucleotides align to TRBD1. Germline CDR1 is SNHLY and CDR2 is FYNNEI. The CDR3 spans 13 residues. V gave up 5 bases and J gave up 8 bases; unmatched junction bases: 3. Full variable domain (outside the CDR3, taken from reference TRBV2 and TRBJ1-3): EPEVTQTPSHQVTQMGQEVILRCVPISNHLYFYWYRQILGQKVEFLVSFYNNEISEKSEIFDDQFSVERPDGSNFTLKIRSTKLEDSAMYFCASSWTGGDTIYFGEGSWLTVV.

The chain is built from TRBV2 and TRBJ1-5, with D possibly TRBD1 on 5 matching bases. Germline V CDR1 and CDR2: SNHLY, FYNNEI. Trimming took 6 bases from V and 0 from J, leaving 9 bases between them. The CDR3 totals 14 residues. This CDR3 reads CASSKGYSNQPQHF. The DNA for the CDR3 is TGTGCCAGCAGCAAGGGGTATAGCAATCAGCCCCAGCATTTT. The variable domain in full, with the rest retrieved from reference TRBV2 and TRBJ1-5, is EPEVTQTPSHQVTQMGQEVILRCVPISNHLYFYWYRQILGQKVEFLVSFYNNEISEKSEIFDDQFSVERPDGSNFTLKIRSTKLEDSAMYFCASSKGYSNQPQHFGDGTRLSIL.

V and J are TRBV2 and TRBJ1-4; 7 bases line up with TRBD1. In germline, CDR1 is SNHLY, CDR2 FYNNEI. The V and J ends lost 5 bases and 8 bases, in that order; junction bases with no gene match: 5. The CDR3 has 13 residues. The CDR3 is CASSILDREKLFF. CDR3 nucleotides: TGTGCCAGCAGTATCCTGGACAGGGAAAAACTGTTTTTT. The whole variable domain, filled in from reference TRBV2 and TRBJ1-4, reads EPEVTQTPSHQVTQMGQEVILRCVPISNHLYFYWYRQILGQKVEFLVSFYNNEISEKSEIFDDQFSVERPDGSNFTLKIRSTKLEDSAMYFCASSILDREKLFFGSGTQLSVL.

This clone was detected once. The chain combines TRBV7-2 with TRBJ2-7; TRBD1 might be the D (5 bases). CDR3 length: 14 residues. Looked up from germline, CDR1 is SGHTA and CDR2 is FQGNSA. V was cut by 0 bases and J by 3 bases, with 9 bases left in between. CDR3 DNA sequence: TGTGCCAGCAGCTTAGCCAGGGCTAGCTACGAGCAGTACTTC. This gives the protein CASSLARASYEQYF.

The chain uses TRBV5-1 and TRBJ2-7, with TRBD1 identical over 7 bases. Germline loops: CDR1 SGHRS, CDR2 YFSETQ. This CDR3 region has 15 residues. V trimming: 0 bases; J trimming: 2 bases; junction bases outside the gene matches: 5. The CDR3 region has the DNA TGCGCCAGCAGCTTGGACTCGGACAGGCCCTACGAGCAGTACTTC. Translating it yields CASSLDSDRPYEQYF.

The chain joins TRBV7-9 to TRBJ2-1; 9 bases match TRBD2. The CDR3 is 15 residues long. V lost 5 bases and J lost 2; bases outside the gene matches: 4. In germline, CDR1 is SEHNR, CDR2 FQNEAQ (reference sequence). CDR3 loop: CASSQRGVAYNEQFF. As DNA, the CDR3 is TGTGCCAGCAGCCAGCGGGGGGTGGCCTACAATGAGCAGTTCTTC.

The CDR3 loop reads CASSPGQKGDTEAFF. CDR3 bases: TGCGCCAGCAGCCCAGGCCAAAAGGGGGACACTGAAGCTTTCTTT. The chain carries TRBV5-1 and TRBJ1-1; perhaps TRBD1 as D (6 bases). The germline V gene has CDR1 SGHRS and CDR2 YFSETQ. The V gene lost 4 bases and the J gene lost 3 bases, with 16 bases spanning the gap. The CDR3 covers 15 residues. The whole variable domain, remainder taken from reference TRBV5-1 and TRBJ1-1, is KAGVTQTPRYLIKTRGQQVTLSCSPISGHRSVSWYQQTPGQGLQFLFEYFSETQRNKGNFPGRFSGRQFSNSRSEMNVSTLELGDSALYLCASSPGQKGDTEAFFGQGTRLTVV.

The chain links TRBV7-6 to TRBJ2-7; D gene ambiguous. The germline V gene has CDR1 SGHVS and CDR2 FNYEAQ. This CDR3 region has 13 residues. V gave up 1 base and J gave up 3 bases, with 7 bases separating them. The CDR3 nucleotides read TGTGCCAGCAGCTTAGATAACAACTACGAGCAGTACTTC. Its translation is CASSLDNNYEQYF.

The rearrangement links TRBV4-3 to TRBJ1-2, with D possibly TRBD1 on 5 matching bases. CDR3 length: 15 residues. Germline lookup yields CDR1 LGHNA and CDR2 YSLEER. The ends were cut back, 6 bases at V and 3 bases at J, with 17 bases in the middle. The CDR3 protein is CASRKTPTGDYGYTF. In DNA form, the CDR3 reads TGCGCCAGCAGAAAGACCCCTACGGGGGACTATGGCTACACCTTC.

This sequence joins TRBV7-2 and TRBJ1-1; 10 bases match TRBD1. The germline gives CDR1 SGHTA, CDR2 FQGNSA. V shed 6 bases, J shed 2 bases, and the junction held 9 bases outside the gene matches. The CDR3 is 16 amino acids. The CDR3 bases are TGTGCCAGCAGATCGACAGGGGGCGCGGGAAACACTGAAGCTTTCTTT. Translation gives CASRSTGGAGNTEAFF.

The rearrangement joins TRBV28 to TRBJ1-5, with D possibly TRBD1 on 5 matching bases. Per germline, CDR1 MDHEN and CDR2 SYDVKM. CDR3 length: 15 amino acids. V lost 7 bases and J lost 0, with 13 bases in between. CDR3 nucleotide sequence: TGTGCCAGCATCACAGGACATAATAGCAATCAGCCCCAGCATTTT. It specifies CASITGHNSNQPQHF.